The source of this T cell receptor beta chain is a study of blood T cell repertoires in COVID-19. Sequencing used immunoSEQ multiplex PCR; TCRdb keeps in-frame clones, though not all of them. The table has about 70,000 clones, approximately 90% seen once. The receptor comes from a man aged 50-59 years with COVID-19, enrolled during active disease. The material sequenced was peripheral blood.

CDR3 amino acids: CASSMGHPPYNEQFF. As DNA, the CDR3 is TGTGCCAGTAGTATGGGGCACCCCCCTTACAATGAGCAGTTCTTC. The chain links TRBV19 to TRBJ2-1; D perhaps matches TRBD1 (5 bases). V was shortened by 3 bases and J by 4 bases, with 13 bases between the two germline ends. This CDR3 has 15 amino acids. In germline, CDR1 is LNHDA, CDR2 SQIVND (reference sequence).